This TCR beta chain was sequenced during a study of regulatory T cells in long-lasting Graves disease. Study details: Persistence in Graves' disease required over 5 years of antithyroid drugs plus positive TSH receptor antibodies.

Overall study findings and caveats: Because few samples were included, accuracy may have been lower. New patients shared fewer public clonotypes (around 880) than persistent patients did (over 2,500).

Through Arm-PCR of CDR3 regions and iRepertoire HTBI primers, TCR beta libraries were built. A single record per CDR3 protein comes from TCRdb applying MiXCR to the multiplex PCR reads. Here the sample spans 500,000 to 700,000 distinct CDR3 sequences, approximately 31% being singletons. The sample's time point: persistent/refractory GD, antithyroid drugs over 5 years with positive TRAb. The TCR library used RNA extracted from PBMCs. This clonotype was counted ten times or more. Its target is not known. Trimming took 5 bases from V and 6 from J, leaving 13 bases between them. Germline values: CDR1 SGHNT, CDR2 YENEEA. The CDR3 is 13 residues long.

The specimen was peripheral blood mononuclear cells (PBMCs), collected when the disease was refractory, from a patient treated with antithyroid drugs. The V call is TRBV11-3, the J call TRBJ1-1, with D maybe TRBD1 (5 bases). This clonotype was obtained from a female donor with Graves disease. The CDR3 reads CASSVFQGAEAFF. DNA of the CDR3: TGTGCCAGCAGCGTGTTCCAGGGCGCTGAAGCTTTCTTT.